This passage covers 12 T cell receptor beta chains from one sample sequenced in a study of blood T cell repertoires in COVID-19. Some clones are missing from TCRdb's copy, which holds only in-frame ones; the method was immunoSEQ multiplex PCR. The repertoire consists of roughly 320,000 clones, with approximately 90% occurring once and the leading ten covering roughly 6%. Sequenced: peripheral blood. The receptor set was obtained from a woman aged 50 to 60 with COVID-19, enrolled during active disease.

V and J are TRBV7-2 and TRBJ2-7; 10 bases line up with TRBD1. CDR3 length equals 15 residues. In germline, CDR1 is SGHTA, CDR2 FQGNSA. The ends lost 3 bases at V and 5 bases at J; junction bases unmatched: 7. The CDR3 reads CASSFGGTGVNEQYF. As DNA, the CDR3 is TGTGCCAGCAGCTTCGGAGGGACAGGGGTTAACGAGCAGTACTTC. Full variable domain (missing parts from reference TRBV7-2 and TRBJ2-7): GAGVSQSPSNKVTEKGKDVELRCDPISGHTALYWYRQSLGQGLEFLIYFQGNSAPDKSGLPSDRFSAERTGGSVSTLTIQRTQQEDSAVYLCASSFGGTGVNEQYFGPGTRLTVT.

V and J are TRBV19 and TRBJ2-1; the match to TRBD2 covers 10 bases. The CDR3 runs to 17 residues. Germline V gene data show CDR1 as LNHDA and CDR2 as SQIVND (reference sequence). V was pared by 2 bases and J by 7 bases, with 11 bases of the junction left unmatched. The DNA for the CDR3 is TGTGCCAGTAGTATAAATTTGGTGAGCGGGAGGGAAAATGAGCAGTTCTTC. Protein product: CASSINLVSGRENEQFF.

The V and J genes are TRBV6-5 and TRBJ2-2; 7 bases are a match to TRBD2. Germline lookup yields CDR1 MNHEY and CDR2 SVGAGI. This CDR3 is 15 amino acids long. Trimming at V came to 6 bases and at J to 0 bases, leaving 4 bases not matched to a gene. CDR3 sequence reads: CASRGGGANTGELFF. The DNA of the CDR3 is TGTGCCAGCAGAGGCGGGGGAGCGAACACCGGGGAGCTGTTTTTT.

J is TRBJ1-1 and V is TRBV7-9; TRBD1 aligns across 8 bases. From germline, CDR1 is SEHNR and CDR2 FQNEAQ (reference sequence). This CDR3 spans 16 amino acids. The trim removed 0 bases at V and 7 bases at J, leaving 10 bases unmatched. Here the CDR3 reads CASSLALVSQGGEAFF. DNA of the CDR3: TGTGCCAGCAGCTTAGCCCTGGTTTCACAGGGGGGTGAAGCTTTCTTT. The full variable domain, with the rest looked up from reference TRBV7-9 and TRBJ1-1, is DTGVSQNPRHKITKRGQNVTFRCDPISEHNRLYWYRQTLGQGPEFLTYFQNEAQLEKSRLLSDRFSAERPKGSFSTLEIQRTEQGDSAMYLCASSLALVSQGGEAFFGQGTRLTVV.

CDR3 residues: CASSLNGQGASGYTF. The CDR3 DNA reads TGTGCCAGCAGCCTAAACGGACAGGGGGCGTCTGGCTACACCTTC. This chain joins TRBV2 and TRBJ1-2; TRBD1 aligns across 11 bases. V lost 6 bases, J lost 7 bases, and 10 bases stayed unmatched. Per the germline V gene, CDR1 is SNHLY and CDR2 is FYNNEI. The CDR3 runs to 15 residues.

The rearrangement uses TRBV7-9 and TRBJ2-3, with no clear D. Trimming stripped 4 bases from V and 5 bases from J, with 10 bases between. CDR1 is SEHNR and CDR2 is FQNEAQ in the germline V gene (reference sequence). This CDR3 has 13 residues. CDR3 loop: CASSWIAGDTQYF. CDR3 in DNA: TGTGCCAGCAGCTGGATAGCTGGAGATACGCAGTATTTT. The full variable domain, completed using reference TRBV7-9 and TRBJ2-3, is DTGVSQNPRHKITKRGQNVTFRCDPISEHNRLYWYRQTLGQGPEFLTYFQNEAQLEKSRLLSDRFSAERPKGSFSTLEIQRTEQGDSAMYLCASSWIAGDTQYFGPGTRLTVL.

The V and J genes are TRBV6-5 and TRBJ1-2; TRBD1 aligns across 8 bases. This CDR3 has 14 amino acids. The germline V gene encodes CDR1 MNHEY and CDR2 SVGAGI. J was trimmed by 6 bases and V by 3 bases; bases with no gene match: 6. CDR3 amino acids: CASSYSRGLDGYTF. CDR3 nucleotides: TGTGCCAGCAGTTATTCCAGGGGGCTGGATGGCTACACCTTC.

The CDR3 bases are TGTGCCAGCAGCTTAGGGGGGCCCCGCACTGAAGCTTTCTTT. It codes for CASSLGGPRTEAFF. V and J are TRBV7-8 and TRBJ1-1; the D gene is possibly TRBD1 (6 bases). There are 14 residues in the CDR3. V was shortened by 1 base and J by 4 bases, with 10 bases between the two germline ends. Germline lookup yields CDR1 SGHVS and CDR2 FQNEAQ. Full variable domain (outside the CDR3, taken from reference TRBV7-8 and TRBJ1-1): GAGVSQSPRYKVAKRGQDVALRCDPISGHVSLFWYQQALGQGPEFLTYFQNEAQLDKSGLPSDRFFAERPEGSVSTLKIQRTQQEDSAVYLCASSLGGPRTEAFFGQGTRLTVV.

The CDR3 DNA sequence: TGTGCCAGTAGCCTTGGAGGGTTTAATTCACCCCTCCACTTT. The encoded protein is CASSLGGFNSPLHF. This chain connects TRBV19 to TRBJ1-6; D call uncertain. V dropped 6 bases and J dropped 6 bases, with 12 bases sitting between them. Looked up from germline, CDR1 is LNHDA and CDR2 is SQIVND (reference sequence). The CDR3 is made up of 14 amino acids.

This chain uses TRBV7-9 with TRBJ2-3; TRBD2 is a possible D gene (6 bases). The V gene's germline CDR1 is SEHNR and CDR2 FQNEAQ (reference sequence). V was clipped by 1 base and J by 7 bases, with 18 bases between them. The CDR3 totals 16 residues. Here the CDR3 DNA reads TGTGCCAGCAGCTTAGGGTTAGCGGCATCCCCATATACGCAGTATTTT. This sequence encodes CASSLGLAASPYTQYF.

This rearrangement joins TRBV6-5 to TRBJ1-4; TRBD1 agrees at 9 bases. The CDR3 is made up of 13 amino acids. Germline V CDR1 and CDR2: MNHEY, SVGAGI. J was trimmed by 6 bases and V by 6 bases; bases with no gene match: 2. In nucleotides, the CDR3 is TGTGCCAGCAGCGACAGGGGGGATGAAAAACTGTTTTTT. The encoded protein is CASSDRGDEKLFF.

This rearrangement joins TRBV6-1 to TRBJ2-1; TRBD2 might be the D (6 bases). Germline CDR1 reads MNHNS; CDR2 reads SASEGT. V was pared by 2 bases and J by 0 bases, with 11 bases between. The CDR3 runs to 16 residues. CDR3: CASSENSGVSYNEQFF. The CDR3 coding sequence is TGTGCCAGCAGTGAAAATAGCGGCGTCTCCTACAATGAGCAGTTCTTC.